This T cell receptor beta chain was obtained from a study of tumor and adjacent non-tumor tissue in lung cancer. Study findings and constraints: TCR diversity was significantly greater in tumor than normal lung tissue.

TCRbeta libraries were built with three rounds of nested PCR, modified from ARM-PCR. TCRdb passed the multiplex PCR reads through MiXCR, listing each CDR3 protein once. The data show approximately 100,000 distinct CDR3 sequences, with about 64% seen just once and around 17% held by the top ten. RNA was extracted from bulk tissue without any cell sorting. The normal lung tissue was taken more than 3 cm from the tumor edge. As for this clonotype: The antigen is not known. A much larger clone is a single base away; this may be a read error.

This receptor was taken from a man aged 55 to 70 with non-small cell lung cancer. Input material: distant non-tumor lung tissue.

The CDR3: CASSAGTRDTGELSF. CDR3 DNA sequence: TGTGCCAGCAGCGCCGGGACTAGGGACACCGGGGAGCTGTCTTTT. V is TRBV6-2 or TRBV6-3 and J is TRBJ2-2, with 8 bases lining up with TRBD2. Germline V gives CDR1 MNHEY, CDR2 SVGEGT. The CDR3 spans 15 residues.